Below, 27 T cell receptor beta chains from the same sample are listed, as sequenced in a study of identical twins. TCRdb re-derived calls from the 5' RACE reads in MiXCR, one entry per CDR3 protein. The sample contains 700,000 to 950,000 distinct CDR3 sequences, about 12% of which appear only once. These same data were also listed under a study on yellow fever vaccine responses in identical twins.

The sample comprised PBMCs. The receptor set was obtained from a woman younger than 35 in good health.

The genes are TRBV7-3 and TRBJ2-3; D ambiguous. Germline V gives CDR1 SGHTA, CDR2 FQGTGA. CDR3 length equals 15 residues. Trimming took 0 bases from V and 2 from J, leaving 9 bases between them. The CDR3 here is CASSLTYQNTDTQYF. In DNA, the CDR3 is TGTGCCAGCAGCTTAACGTATCAGAACACAGATACGCAGTATTTT.

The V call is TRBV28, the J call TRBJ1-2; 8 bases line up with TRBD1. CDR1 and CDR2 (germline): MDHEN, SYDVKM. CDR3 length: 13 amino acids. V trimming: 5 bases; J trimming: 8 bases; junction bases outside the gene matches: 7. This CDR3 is CASSARTGSGYTF. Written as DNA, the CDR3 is TGTGCCAGCAGTGCGCGGACAGGGTCCGGCTACACCTTC.

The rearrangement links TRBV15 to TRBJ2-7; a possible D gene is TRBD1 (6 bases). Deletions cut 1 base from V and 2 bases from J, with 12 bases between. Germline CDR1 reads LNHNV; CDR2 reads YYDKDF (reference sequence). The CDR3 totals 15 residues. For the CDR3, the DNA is TGTGCCACCAGCAGAGGAAGACAGGTAACCTACGAGCAGTACTTC. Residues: CATSRGRQVTYEQYF. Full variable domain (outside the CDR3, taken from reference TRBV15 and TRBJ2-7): DAMVIQNPRYQVTQFGKPVTLSCSQTLNHNVMYWYQQKSSQAPKLLFHYYDKDFNNEADTPDNFQSRRPNTSFCFLDIRSPGLGDTAMYLCATSRGRQVTYEQYFGPGTRLTVT.

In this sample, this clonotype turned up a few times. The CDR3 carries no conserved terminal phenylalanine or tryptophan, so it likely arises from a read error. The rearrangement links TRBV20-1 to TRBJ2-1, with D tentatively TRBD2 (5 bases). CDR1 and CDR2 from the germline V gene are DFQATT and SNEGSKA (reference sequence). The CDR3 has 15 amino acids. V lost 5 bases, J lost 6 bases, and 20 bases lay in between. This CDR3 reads CSAFFPSYGSNEQFL. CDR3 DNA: TGCAGTGCTTTCTTCCCTAGCTATGGCTCCAATGAGCAGTTCCTC.

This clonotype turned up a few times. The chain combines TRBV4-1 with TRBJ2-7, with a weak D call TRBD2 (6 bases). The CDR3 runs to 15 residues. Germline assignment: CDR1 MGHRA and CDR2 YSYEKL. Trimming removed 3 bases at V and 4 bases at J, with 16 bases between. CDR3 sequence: CASSQHNPGLYEQYF. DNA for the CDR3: TGCGCCAGCAGCCAGCACAATCCGGGACTGTACGAGCAGTACTTC.

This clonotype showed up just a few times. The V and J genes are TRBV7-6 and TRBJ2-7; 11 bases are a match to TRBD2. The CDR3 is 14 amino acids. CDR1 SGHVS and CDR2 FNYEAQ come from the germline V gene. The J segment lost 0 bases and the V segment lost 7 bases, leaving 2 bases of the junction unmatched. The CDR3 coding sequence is TGTGCCAGCACAACTAGCGGGAGCTCCTACGAGCAGTACTTC. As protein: CASTTSGSSYEQYF.

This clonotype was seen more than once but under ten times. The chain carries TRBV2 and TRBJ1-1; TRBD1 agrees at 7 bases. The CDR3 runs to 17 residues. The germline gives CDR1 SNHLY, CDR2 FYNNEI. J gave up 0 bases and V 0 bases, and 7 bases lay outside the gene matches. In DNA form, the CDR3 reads TGTGCCAGCAGTGAAGCCCGACAGGGCCAGTTGAACACTGAAGCTTTCTTT. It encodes CASSEARQGQLNTEAFF.

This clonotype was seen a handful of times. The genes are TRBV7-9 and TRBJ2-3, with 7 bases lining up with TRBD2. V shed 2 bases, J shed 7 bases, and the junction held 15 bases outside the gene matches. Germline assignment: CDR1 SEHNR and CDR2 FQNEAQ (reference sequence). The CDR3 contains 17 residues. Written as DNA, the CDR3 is TGTGCCAGCAGCTTATATGGGGGGACCCGCGGGGGATATACGCAGTATTTT. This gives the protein CASSLYGGTRGGYTQYF.

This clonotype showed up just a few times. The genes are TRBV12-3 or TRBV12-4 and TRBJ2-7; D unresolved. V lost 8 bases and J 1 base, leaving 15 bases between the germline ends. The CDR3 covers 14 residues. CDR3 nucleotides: TGTGCCAGCTCCGCTTCGGGTAATTCCTACGAGCAGTACTTC. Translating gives CASSASGNSYEQYF.

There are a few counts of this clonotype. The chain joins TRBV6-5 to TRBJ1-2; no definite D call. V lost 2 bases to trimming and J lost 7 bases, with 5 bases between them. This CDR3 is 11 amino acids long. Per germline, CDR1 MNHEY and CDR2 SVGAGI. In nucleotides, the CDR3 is TGTGCCAGCAGTTACAATGGTGGCTACACCTTC. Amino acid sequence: CASSYNGGYTF.

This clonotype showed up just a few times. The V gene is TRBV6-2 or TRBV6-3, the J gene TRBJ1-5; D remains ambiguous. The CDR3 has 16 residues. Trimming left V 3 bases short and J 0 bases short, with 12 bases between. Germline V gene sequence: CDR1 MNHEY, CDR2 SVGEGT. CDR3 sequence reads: CASSYSGINSNQPQHF. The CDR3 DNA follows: TGTGCCAGCAGTTATTCCGGGATTAATAGCAATCAGCCCCAGCATTTT.

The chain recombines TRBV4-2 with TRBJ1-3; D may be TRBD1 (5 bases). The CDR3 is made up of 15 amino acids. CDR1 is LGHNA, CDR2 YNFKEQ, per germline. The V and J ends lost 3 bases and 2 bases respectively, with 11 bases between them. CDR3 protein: CASSQELTAGNTIYF. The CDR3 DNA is TGTGCCAGCAGCCAGGAACTGACAGCTGGAAACACCATATATTTT.

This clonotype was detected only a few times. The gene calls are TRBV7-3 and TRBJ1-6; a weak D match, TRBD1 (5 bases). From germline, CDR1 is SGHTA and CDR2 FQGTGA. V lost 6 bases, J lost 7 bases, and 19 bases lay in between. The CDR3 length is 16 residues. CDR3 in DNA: TGTGCCAGCAGACGACCCCCTGGGGACTGCAATTCACCCCTCCACTTT. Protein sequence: CASRRPPGDCNSPLHF.

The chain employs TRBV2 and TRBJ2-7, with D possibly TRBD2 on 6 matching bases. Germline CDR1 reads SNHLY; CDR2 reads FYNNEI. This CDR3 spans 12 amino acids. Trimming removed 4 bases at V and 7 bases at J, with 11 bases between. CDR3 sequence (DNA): TGTGCCAGCAGTGGGGACCGGGAGGAGCAGTACGTC. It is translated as CASSGDREEQYV.

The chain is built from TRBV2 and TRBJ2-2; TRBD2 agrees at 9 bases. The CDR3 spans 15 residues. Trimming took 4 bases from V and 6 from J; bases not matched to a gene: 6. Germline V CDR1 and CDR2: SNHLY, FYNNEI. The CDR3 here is CASSAYASGAGELFF. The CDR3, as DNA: TGTGCCAGCAGTGCCTATGCTAGCGGGGCCGGGGAGCTGTTTTTT.

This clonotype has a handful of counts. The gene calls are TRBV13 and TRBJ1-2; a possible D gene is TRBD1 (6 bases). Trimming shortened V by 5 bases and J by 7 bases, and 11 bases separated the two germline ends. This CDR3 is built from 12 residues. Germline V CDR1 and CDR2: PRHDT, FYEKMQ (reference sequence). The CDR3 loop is CASSRHRAGYTF. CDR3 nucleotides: TGTGCCAGCAGCCGCCACAGGGCTGGCTACACCTTC.

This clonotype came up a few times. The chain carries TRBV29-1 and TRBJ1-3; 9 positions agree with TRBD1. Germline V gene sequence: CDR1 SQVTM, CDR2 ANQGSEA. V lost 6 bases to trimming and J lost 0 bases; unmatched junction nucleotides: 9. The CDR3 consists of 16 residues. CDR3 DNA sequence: TGCAGCGTCTCCGGGACAGGGTCGAGCTCTGGAAACACCATATATTTT. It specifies CSVSGTGSSSGNTIYF.

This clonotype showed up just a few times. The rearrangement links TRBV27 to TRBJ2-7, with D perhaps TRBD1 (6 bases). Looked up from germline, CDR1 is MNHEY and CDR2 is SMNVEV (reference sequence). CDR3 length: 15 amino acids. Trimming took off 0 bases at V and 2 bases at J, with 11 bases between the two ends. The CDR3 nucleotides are TGTGCCAGCAGTTTATCTCCCGGACAGACCTACGAGCAGTACGTC. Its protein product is CASSLSPGQTYEQYV.

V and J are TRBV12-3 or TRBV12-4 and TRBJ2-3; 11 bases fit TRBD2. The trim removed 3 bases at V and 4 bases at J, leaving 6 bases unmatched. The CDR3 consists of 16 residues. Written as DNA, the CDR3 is TGTGCCAGCAGTTTTCTAGCGGGGGGTGTCCCAGATACGCAGTATTTT. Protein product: CASSFLAGGVPDTQYF.

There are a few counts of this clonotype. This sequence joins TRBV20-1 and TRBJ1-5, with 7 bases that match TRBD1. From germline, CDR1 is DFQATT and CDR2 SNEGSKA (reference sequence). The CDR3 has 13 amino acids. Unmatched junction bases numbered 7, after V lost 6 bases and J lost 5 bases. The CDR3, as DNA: TGCAGTGCGACCACAGGGGTCGATCAGCCCCAGCATTTT. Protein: CSATTGVDQPQHF.

In nucleotides, the CDR3 is TGCAGTGCTGCGTCAGGGGATATCTACAATGAGCAGTTCTTC. This codes for CSAASGDIYNEQFF. The chain recombines TRBV20-1 with TRBJ2-1; maybe TRBD1 (6 bases). The V end was cut by 5 bases, the J end by 3 bases, with 14 bases between. The V gene's germline CDR1 is DFQATT and CDR2 SNEGSKA (reference sequence). This CDR3 contains 14 residues.

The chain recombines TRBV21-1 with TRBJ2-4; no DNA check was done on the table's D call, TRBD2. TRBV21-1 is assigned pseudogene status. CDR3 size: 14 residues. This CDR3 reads CASLHERVSNIQYF. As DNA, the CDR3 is TGTGCCAGCCTCCATGAGCGGGTGTCGAACATTCAGTACTTC.

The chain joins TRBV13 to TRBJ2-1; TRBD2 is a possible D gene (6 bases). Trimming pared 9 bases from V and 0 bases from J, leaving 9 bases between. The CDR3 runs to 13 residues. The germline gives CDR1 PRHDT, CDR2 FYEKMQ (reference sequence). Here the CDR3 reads CARDGSSYNEQFF. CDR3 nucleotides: TGTGCCAGGGACGGGAGCTCCTACAATGAGCAGTTCTTC.

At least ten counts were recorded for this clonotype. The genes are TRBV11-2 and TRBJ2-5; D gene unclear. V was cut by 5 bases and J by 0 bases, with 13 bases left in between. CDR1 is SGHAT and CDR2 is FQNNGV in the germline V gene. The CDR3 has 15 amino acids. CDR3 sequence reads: CASSTTSAYQETQYF. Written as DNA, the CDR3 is TGTGCCAGCAGCACTACATCAGCGTACCAAGAGACCCAGTACTTC.

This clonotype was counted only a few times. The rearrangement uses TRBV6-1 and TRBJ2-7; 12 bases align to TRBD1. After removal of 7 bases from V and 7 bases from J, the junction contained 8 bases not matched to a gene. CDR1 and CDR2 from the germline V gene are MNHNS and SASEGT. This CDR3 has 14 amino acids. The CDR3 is CASTEGTGGWEQYF. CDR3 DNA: TGTGCCAGCACCGAAGGGACAGGGGGCTGGGAGCAGTACTTC.

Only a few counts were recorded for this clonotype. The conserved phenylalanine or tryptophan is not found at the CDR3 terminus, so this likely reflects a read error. In nucleotides, the CDR3 is TGCGCCAGCAGCCAAGATTCCAGGGACTCTGGCTACACCCTC. As protein: CASSQDSRDSGYTL. The V call is TRBV4-1, the J call TRBJ1-2, with D possibly being TRBD1 (5 bases). CDR1 and CDR2 (germline): MGHRA, YSYEKL. There are 14 residues in the CDR3. Trimming removed 0 bases at V and 7 bases at J, with 12 bases between.

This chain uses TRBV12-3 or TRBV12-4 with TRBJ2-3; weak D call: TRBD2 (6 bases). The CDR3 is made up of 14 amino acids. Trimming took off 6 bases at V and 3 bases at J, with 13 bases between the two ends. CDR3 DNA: TGTGCCAGCAGCGCCTACGGGGGAACAGATACGCAGTATTTT. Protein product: CASSAYGGTDTQYF.